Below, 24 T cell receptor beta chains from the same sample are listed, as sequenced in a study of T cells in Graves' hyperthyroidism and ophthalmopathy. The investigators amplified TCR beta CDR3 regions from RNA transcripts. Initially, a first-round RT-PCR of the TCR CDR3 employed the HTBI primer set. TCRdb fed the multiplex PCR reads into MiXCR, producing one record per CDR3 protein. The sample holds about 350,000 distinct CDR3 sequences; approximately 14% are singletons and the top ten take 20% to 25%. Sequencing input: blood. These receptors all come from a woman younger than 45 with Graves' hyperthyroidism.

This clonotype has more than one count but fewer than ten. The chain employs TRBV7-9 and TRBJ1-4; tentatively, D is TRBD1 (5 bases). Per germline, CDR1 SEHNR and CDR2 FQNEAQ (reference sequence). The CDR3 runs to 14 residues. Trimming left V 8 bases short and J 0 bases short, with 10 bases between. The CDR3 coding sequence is TGTGCCAGCGCCCTGACAGCAACTAATGAAAAACTGTTTTTT. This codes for CASALTATNEKLFF.

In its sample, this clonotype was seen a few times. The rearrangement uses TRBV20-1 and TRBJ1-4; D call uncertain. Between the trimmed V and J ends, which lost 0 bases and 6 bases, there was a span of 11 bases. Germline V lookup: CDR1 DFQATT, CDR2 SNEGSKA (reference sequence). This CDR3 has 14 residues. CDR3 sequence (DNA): TGCAGTGCTAGAGATTCGAAGTTTTATGAAAAACTGTTTTTT. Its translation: CSARDSKFYEKLFF.

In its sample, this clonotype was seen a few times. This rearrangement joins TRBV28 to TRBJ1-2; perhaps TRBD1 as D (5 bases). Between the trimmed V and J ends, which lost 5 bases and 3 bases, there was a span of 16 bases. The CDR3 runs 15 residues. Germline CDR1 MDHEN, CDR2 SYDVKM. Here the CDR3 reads CASSNAMGLDYGYTF. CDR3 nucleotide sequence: TGTGCCAGCAGTAACGCGATGGGGCTAGACTATGGCTACACCTTC.

CDR3 sequence (DNA): TGTGCCAGCGGGAGGGCCGACCGGAATGAGCAGTTCTTC. Protein sequence: CASGRADRNEQFF. This chain links TRBV19 with TRBJ2-1; the match to TRBD2 covers 8 bases. The junction had 8 bases not matched to a gene; V was cut back by 9 bases and J by 7 bases. The CDR3 loop spans 13 amino acids. Germline CDR1 LNHDA, CDR2 SQIVND (reference sequence).

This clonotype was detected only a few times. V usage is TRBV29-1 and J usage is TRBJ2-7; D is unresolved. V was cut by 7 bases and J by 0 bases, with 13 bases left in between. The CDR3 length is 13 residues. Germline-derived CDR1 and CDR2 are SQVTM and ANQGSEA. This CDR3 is CSARRQDSYEQYF. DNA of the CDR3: TGCAGCGCACGAAGGCAGGACTCCTACGAGCAGTACTTC.

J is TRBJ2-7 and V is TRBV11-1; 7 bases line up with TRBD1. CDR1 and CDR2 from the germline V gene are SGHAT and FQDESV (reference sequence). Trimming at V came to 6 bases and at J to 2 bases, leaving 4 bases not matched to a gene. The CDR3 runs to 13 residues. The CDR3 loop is CASRPGTAYEQYF. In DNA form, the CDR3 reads TGTGCCAGCAGGCCCGGGACAGCCTACGAGCAGTACTTC.

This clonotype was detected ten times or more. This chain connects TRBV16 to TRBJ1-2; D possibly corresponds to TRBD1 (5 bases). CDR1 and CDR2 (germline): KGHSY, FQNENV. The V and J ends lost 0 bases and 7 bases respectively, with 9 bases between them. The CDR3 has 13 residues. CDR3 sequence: CASSQSVRVGYTF. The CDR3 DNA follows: TGTGCCAGCAGCCAATCCGTCAGGGTTGGCTACACCTTC. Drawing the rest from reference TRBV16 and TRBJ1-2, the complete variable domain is GEEVAQTPKHLVRGEGQKAKLYCAPIKGHSYVFWYQQVLKNEFKFLISFQNENVFDETGMPKERFSAKCLPNSPCSLEIQATKLEDSAVYFCASSQSVRVGYTFGSGTRLTVV.

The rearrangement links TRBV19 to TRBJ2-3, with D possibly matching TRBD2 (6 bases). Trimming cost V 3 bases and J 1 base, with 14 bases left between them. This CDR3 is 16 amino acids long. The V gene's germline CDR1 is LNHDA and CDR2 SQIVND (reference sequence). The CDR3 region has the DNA TGTGCCAGTAGTATCTTGGCGGGATGGGGCACAGATACGCAGTATTTT. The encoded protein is CASSILAGWGTDTQYF.

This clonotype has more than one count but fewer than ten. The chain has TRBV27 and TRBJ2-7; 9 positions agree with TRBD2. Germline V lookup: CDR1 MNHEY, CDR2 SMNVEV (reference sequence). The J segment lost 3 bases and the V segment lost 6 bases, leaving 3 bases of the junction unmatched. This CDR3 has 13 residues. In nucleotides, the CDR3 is TGTGCCAGCAGCCGGCGGGAGGGCTACGAGCAGTACTTC. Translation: CASSRREGYEQYF.

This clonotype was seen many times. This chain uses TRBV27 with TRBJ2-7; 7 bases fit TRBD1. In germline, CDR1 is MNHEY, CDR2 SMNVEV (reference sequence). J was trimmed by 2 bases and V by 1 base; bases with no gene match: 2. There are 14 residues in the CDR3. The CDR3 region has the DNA TGTGCCAGCAGTTTATTTCAGGGGGCCTACGAGCAGTACTTC. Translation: CASSLFQGAYEQYF.

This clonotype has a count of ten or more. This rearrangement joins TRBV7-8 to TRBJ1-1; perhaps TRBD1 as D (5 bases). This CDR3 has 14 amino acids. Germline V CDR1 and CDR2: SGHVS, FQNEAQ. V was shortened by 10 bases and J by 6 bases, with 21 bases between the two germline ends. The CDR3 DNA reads TGTGCCACCCAGCCAGGCACAGGAAGGGCTGAAGCTTTCTTT. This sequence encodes CATQPGTGRAEAFF. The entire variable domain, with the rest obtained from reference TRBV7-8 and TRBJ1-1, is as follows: GAGVSQSPRYKVAKRGQDVALRCDPISGHVSLFWYQQALGQGPEFLTYFQNEAQLDKSGLPSDRFFAERPEGSVSTLKIQRTQQEDSAVYLCATQPGTGRAEAFFGQGTRLTVV.

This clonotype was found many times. CDR3 sequence (DNA): TGTGCCAGCAGCTCCCGACGAACACAGGGGATGGATGCAGATACGCAGTATTTT. This codes for CASSSRRTQGMDADTQYF. This chain links TRBV7-9 with TRBJ2-3, with 7 bases matching TRBD1. This CDR3 is built from 18 residues. The germline V gene encodes CDR1 SEHNR and CDR2 FQNEAQ (reference sequence). The V segment lost 4 bases and the J segment 4 bases; nucleotides outside the gene matches: 17.

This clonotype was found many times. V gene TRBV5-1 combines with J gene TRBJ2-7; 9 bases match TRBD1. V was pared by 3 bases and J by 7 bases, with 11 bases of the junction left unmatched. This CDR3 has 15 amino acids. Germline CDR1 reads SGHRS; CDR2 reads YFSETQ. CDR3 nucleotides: TGCGCCAGCAGCTCGGATGGACAGGGGTTGGTGGAGCAGTACTTC. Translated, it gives CASSSDGQGLVEQYF.

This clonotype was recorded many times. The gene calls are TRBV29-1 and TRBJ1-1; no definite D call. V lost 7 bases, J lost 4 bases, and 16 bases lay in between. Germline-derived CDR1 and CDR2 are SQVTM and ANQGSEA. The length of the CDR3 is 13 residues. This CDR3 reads CSAVLVTGTEAFF. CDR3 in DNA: TGCAGCGCGGTATTAGTTACGGGCACTGAAGCTTTCTTT. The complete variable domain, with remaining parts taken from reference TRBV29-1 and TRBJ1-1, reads SAVISQKPSRDICQRGTSLTIQCQVDSQVTMMFWYRQQPGQSLTLIATANQGSEATYESGFVIDKFPISRPNLTFSTLTVSNMSPEDSSIYLCSAVLVTGTEAFFGQGTRLTVV.

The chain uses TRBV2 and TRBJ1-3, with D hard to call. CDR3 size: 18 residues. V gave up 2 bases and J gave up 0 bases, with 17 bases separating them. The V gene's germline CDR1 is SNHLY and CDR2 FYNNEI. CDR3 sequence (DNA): TGTGCCAGCAGTGAACTGGAAAAGGGAGCCCCCTCTGGAAACACCATATATTTT. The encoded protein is CASSELEKGAPSGNTIYF.

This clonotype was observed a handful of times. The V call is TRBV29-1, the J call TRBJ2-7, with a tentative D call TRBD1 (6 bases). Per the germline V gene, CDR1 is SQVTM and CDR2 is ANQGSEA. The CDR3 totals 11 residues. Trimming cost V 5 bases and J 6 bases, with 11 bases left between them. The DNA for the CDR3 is TGCAGCGTTCAACAGGGTTCCGAGCAGTACTTC. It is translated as CSVQQGSEQYF.

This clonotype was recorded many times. The CDR3 region is CASSTTGGGDTQYF. In DNA, the CDR3 is TGTGCCAGTAGTACAACAGGGGGAGGAGATACGCAGTATTTT. The V call is TRBV19, the J call TRBJ2-3; 8 bases line up with TRBD1. This CDR3 spans 14 amino acids. In germline, CDR1 is LNHDA, CDR2 SQIVND (reference sequence). Losses at the gene ends were 4 bases for V and 5 bases for J; bases not matched to a gene: 5.

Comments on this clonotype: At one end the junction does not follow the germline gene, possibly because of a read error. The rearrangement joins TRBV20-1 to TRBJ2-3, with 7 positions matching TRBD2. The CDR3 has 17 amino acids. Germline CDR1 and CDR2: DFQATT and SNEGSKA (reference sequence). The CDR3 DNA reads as TGCAGTGCTAGAGATAGCCGGAGGGGAGGGACCACAGATACGCAGTACTTT. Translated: CSARDSRRGGTTDTQYF.

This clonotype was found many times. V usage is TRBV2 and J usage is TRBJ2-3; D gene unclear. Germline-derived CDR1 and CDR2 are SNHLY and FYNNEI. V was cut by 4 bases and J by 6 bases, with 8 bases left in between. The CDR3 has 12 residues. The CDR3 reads CASSGVADTQYF. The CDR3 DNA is TGTGCCAGCAGTGGGGTTGCGGATACGCAGTATTTT.

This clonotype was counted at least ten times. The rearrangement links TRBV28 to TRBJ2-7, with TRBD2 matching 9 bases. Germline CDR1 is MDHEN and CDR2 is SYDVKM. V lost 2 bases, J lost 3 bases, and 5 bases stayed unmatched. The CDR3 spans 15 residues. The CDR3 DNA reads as TGTGCCAGCAGTTTACGCCTAGCGGGATTCTACGAGCAGTACTTC. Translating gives CASSLRLAGFYEQYF.

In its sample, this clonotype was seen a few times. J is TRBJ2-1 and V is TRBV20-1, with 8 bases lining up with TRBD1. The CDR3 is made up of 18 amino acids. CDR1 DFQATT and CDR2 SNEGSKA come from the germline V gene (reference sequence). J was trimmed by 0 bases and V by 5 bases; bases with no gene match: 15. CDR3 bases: TGCAGTGCTCCTCCGTCCGGGACAGGAGATTTCTCCTACAATGAGCAGTTCTTC. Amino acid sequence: CSAPPSGTGDFSYNEQFF.

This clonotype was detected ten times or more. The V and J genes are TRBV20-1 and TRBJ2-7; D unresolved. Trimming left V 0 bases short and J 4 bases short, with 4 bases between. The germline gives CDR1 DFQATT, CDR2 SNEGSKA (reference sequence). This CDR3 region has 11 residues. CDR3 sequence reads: CSAREEYEQYF. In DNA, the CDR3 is TGCAGTGCTAGAGAGGAATACGAGCAGTACTTC.

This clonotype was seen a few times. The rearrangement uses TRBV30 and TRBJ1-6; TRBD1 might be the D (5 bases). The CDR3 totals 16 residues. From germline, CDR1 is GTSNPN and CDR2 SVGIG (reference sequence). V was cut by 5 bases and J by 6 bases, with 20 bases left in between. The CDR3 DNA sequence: TGTGCCTGGTCGGGGGAGGGAGGAAGGAGTAATTCACCCCTCCACTTT. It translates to CAWSGEGGRSNSPLHF.

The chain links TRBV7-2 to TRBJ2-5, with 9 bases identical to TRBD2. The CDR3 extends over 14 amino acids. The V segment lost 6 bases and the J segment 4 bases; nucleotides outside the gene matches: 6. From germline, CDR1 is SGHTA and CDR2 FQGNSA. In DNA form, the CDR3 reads TGTGCCAGCAGGGTAAATAGCGGGAGAGAGACCCAGTACTTC. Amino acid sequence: CASRVNSGRETQYF.